The entry that follows covers one TCR beta chain sequence. What it recognizes is unknown. It may be a read error: a sequence one base away is much more abundant. UMIs were added to TCR cDNA along with a universal primer site when it was made by 5'RACE template switching. TCRdb independently ran MiXCR on the 5' RACE reads; one entry per CDR3 protein. This table holds almost 600,000 distinct CDR3 sequences, approximately 15% found once. These data are taken from a study of T cells after yellow fever vaccination. Study as a whole: Preparation of the low-cell-number fractions used SMART-Seq v4 Ultra Low Input. Study-level points and caveats: Weaker overall, the secondary response nonetheless peaked faster (day 5 versus 15).

The sequence was collected from a man aged 25 to 40 who received the YFV17D yellow fever vaccine. The sample was PBMCs, taken on the day of the yellow fever booster vaccination.

CDR3 protein: CASSEQLAGPGNEQLF. Written as DNA, the CDR3 is TGCGCCAGCAGTGAGCAACTAGCGGGACCCGGAAATGAGCAGCTCTTC. V is TRBV10-1 and J is TRBJ2-1; 10 nucleotides line up with TRBD2. Germline V gene sequence: CDR1 WNHNN, CDR2 SYGVQD (reference sequence). The CDR3 totals 16 residues.